A single T cell receptor (beta chain) is shown here with its context. Its antigen is not known. The junction shows a germline mismatch at one end, possibly a read error. The sample originates from a study of beta chain features in type 1 diabetes. Background on the study: Patients were similar to healthy donors in age and gender (as well as in cell yields).

Each population that was sorted was more than 98% pure. The CDR3 is 15 amino acids. CDR1 KGHSH and CDR2 LQKENI come from the germline V gene. Findings of the study overall: Lower insertion and higher deletion counts appeared at VDJ junctions in type 1 diabetes patients.

Expressed TCRB transcripts got sequenced, as all isolated RNA was reverse transcribed. TCRdb's copy holds only in-frame clones and misses some; the assay was immunoSEQ multiplex PCR. The repertoire consists of about 340,000 clones, with roughly 8% occurring once and the leading ten covering less than 0.5%. The chain recombines TRBV18 with TRBJ2-5; 10 bases line up with TRBD1. Sample: central memory CD4+ T cells from blood. This TCR was recovered from a woman under 30 in good health. In nucleotides, the CDR3 is TGTGCCAGCTCAACACCGGGACAGGGGATAGAGACCCAGTACTTC. Its translation: CASSTPGQGIETQYF.